This T cell receptor beta chain was sequenced during a study of cytomegalovirus exposure and HLA in healthy donors. PCR was performed using 60 Vbeta and 13 Jbeta primers. Produced via immunoSEQ multiplex PCR; TCRdb's table is partial and in-frame only. This table has over 100,000 clones, approximately 71% appearing once. This clone has a single count. Trimming took 5 bases from V and 0 from J, leaving 12 bases between them. Germline CDR1 reads MNHEY; CDR2 reads SMNVEV (reference sequence). This CDR3 has 15 amino acids. This receptor was taken from a woman aged 70-85 years in good health and CMV-seropositive. The sample comprised PBMCs. The chain couples TRBV27 to TRBJ2-3; D might be TRBD2 (6 bases). CDR3 sequence: CASSPWDSSTDTQYF. As DNA, the CDR3 is TGTGCCAGCAGTCCTTGGGACTCTAGCACAGATACGCAGTATTTT.